The 27 T cell receptor beta chains listed next were all sequenced from one sample in a study of vaccination and CD4 T cells after COVID-19. These TCRs' antigens remain unknown. Sequenced with the Oncomine TCR Beta short-read assay was DNA taken from cultured CD4+ T cells. TCRdb processed the PCR reads anew with MiXCR; each CDR3 protein has one entry. The data contain more than 9,000 distinct CDR3 sequences, around two fifths of them singletons. Treatment: approximately 9-day PBMC culture with coronavirus spike peptide pools or control peptides (ViraFEST assay). Sequencing input: cultured CD4+ T cells from blood. These receptors came from a human donor with COVID-19.

This chain uses TRBV6-5 with TRBJ2-5; TRBD1 aligns across 8 bases. The germline gives CDR1 MNHEY, CDR2 SVGAGI. Unmatched junction bases numbered 9, after V lost 2 bases and J lost 4 bases. This CDR3 is built from 16 residues. DNA of the CDR3: TGTGCCAGCAGTTACGGCGGACAGGGAAAGGGAGAGACCCAGTACTTC. It is translated as CASSYGGQGKGETQYF.

This chain links TRBV7-2 with TRBJ2-2, with D possibly TRBD2 on 5 matching bases. CDR3 length equals 17 residues. Germline CDR1 is SGHTA and CDR2 is FQGNSA. Trimming removed 4 bases from V and 4 bases from J, with 19 bases in between. CDR3 region: CASSSGPPLAGTGELFF. The CDR3 region has the DNA TGTGCCAGCAGCTCCGGCCCCCCGTTGGCGGGCACCGGGGAGCTGTTTTTT. The full variable domain, its missing parts supplied by reference TRBV7-2 and TRBJ2-2, is GAGVSQSPSNKVTEKGKDVELRCDPISGHTALYWYRQSLGQGLEFLIYFQGNSAPDKSGLPSDRFSAERTGGSVSTLTIQRTQQEDSAVYLCASSSGPPLAGTGELFFGEGSRLTVL.

The rearrangement links TRBV5-4 to TRBJ2-4; D may be TRBD2 (5 bases). CDR3 length: 12 residues. V lost 4 bases and J lost 7, with 9 bases in between. Germline V CDR1 and CDR2: SGHNT, YYREEE (reference sequence). DNA of the CDR3: TGTGCCAGCAGCCTCGGGGAGAACATTCAGTACTTC. Translated, it gives CASSLGENIQYF. Full variable domain (missing parts from reference TRBV5-4 and TRBJ2-4): ETGVTQSPTHLIKTRGQQVTLRCSSQSGHNTVSWYQQALGQGPQFIFQYYREEENGRGNFPPRFSGLQFPNYSSELNVNALELDDSALYLCASSLGENIQYFGAGTRLSVL.

This clonotype is judged medium-sized. The chain joins TRBV7-2 to TRBJ1-2, with D maybe TRBD1 (6 bases). This CDR3 has 13 amino acids. V lost 5 bases, J lost 2 bases, and 9 bases lay in between. Per germline, CDR1 SGHTA and CDR2 FQGNSA. The CDR3: CASSPDSNYGYTF. The CDR3 nucleotides are TGTGCCAGCAGCCCGGACAGCAACTATGGCTACACCTTC.

V is TRBV20-1 and J is TRBJ1-1; 9 bases are a match to TRBD1. Unmatched junction bases numbered 6, after V lost 6 bases and J lost 7 bases. Per the germline V gene, CDR1 is DFQATT and CDR2 is SNEGSKA (reference sequence). CDR3 length equals 12 residues. CDR3 nucleotide sequence: TGCAGTGCCTACGGGACAGGGAATGAAGCTTTCTTT. This translates into CSAYGTGNEAFF.

This sequence joins TRBV6-5 and TRBJ1-2; unclear D gene. The CDR3 loop spans 15 amino acids. Trimming left V 2 bases short and J 8 bases short, with 18 bases between. Per the germline V gene, CDR1 is MNHEY and CDR2 is SVGAGI. The CDR3 reads CASSYRGLLSGGYTF. The CDR3, as DNA: TGTGCCAGCAGTTACCGCGGACTACTTTCGGGAGGCTACACCTTC.

This clonotype turned up a few times. The gene calls are TRBV30 and TRBJ1-2, with 7 positions matching TRBD1. V shed 0 bases and J 5 bases; nucleotides not matched to a gene: 9. The CDR3 spans 15 residues. Germline loops: CDR1 GTSNPN, CDR2 SVGIG (reference sequence). The CDR3 DNA sequence: TGTGCCTGGAGTGTTCGGCGCATACAGGGGTATGGCTACACCTTC. Translated: CAWSVRRIQGYGYTF.

This clonotype was recorded a few times. The chain uses TRBV12-5 and TRBJ1-5, with D maybe TRBD1 (5 bases). This CDR3 has 15 amino acids. V lost 1 base and J lost 0, with 7 bases in between. In germline, CDR1 is LGHNT, CDR2 FRNRAP. The CDR3 loop is CASGLGDSSNQPQHF. Written as DNA, the CDR3 is TGTGCTAGTGGTTTGGGAGACAGTAGCAATCAGCCCCAGCATTTT.

The CDR3 loop reads CASSSYRLAGGQETQYF. The CDR3 nucleotides read TGTGCCAGCAGCTCCTACAGACTAGCGGGGGGCCAAGAGACCCAGTACTTC. The V gene is TRBV11-1, the J gene TRBJ2-5; 13 bases are shared with TRBD2. The CDR3 length is 17 residues. The V segment lost 4 bases and the J segment 1 base; nucleotides outside the gene matches: 6. Germline V gene data show CDR1 as SGHAT and CDR2 as FQDESV (reference sequence).

The rearrangement uses TRBV20-1 and TRBJ2-3; 7 bases map to TRBD2. Looked up from germline, CDR1 is DFQATT and CDR2 is SNEGSKA (reference sequence). The V gene end was trimmed by 3 bases and the J gene end by 7 bases; junction bases not matched to a gene: 7. The CDR3 runs 13 residues. CDR3 coding DNA: TGCAGTGCTAGTGGCGGGGGTGGAAATACGCAGTATTTT. Protein sequence: CSASGGGGNTQYF.

In its sample, this clonotype was seen a few times. The rearrangement uses TRBV6-5 and TRBJ1-1; D might be TRBD1 (5 bases). Between the trimmed V and J ends, which lost 0 bases and 1 base, there was a span of 12 bases. Germline V gene data show CDR1 as MNHEY and CDR2 as SVGAGI. The CDR3 runs 16 residues. The CDR3 reads CASSYSTVRENTEAFF. For the CDR3, the DNA is TGTGCCAGCAGTTACTCAACCGTCAGGGAGAACACTGAAGCTTTCTTT.

There are a few counts of this clonotype. This chain links TRBV10-1 with TRBJ2-7; D gene uncertain. From germline, CDR1 is WNHNN and CDR2 SYGVQD (reference sequence). The CDR3 is 12 residues long. Trimming took off 8 bases at V and 6 bases at J, with 14 bases between the two ends. Written as DNA, the CDR3 is TGCGCCAGCCCCCGGCTAGTCGCCGAGCAGTACTTC. It specifies CASPRLVAEQYF.

V is TRBV11-2 and J is TRBJ1-1; D is undetermined. Deletions cut 3 bases from V and 1 base from J, with 6 bases between. CDR1 is SGHAT and CDR2 is FQNNGV in the germline V gene. The CDR3 runs to 13 residues. This CDR3 reads CASSFSGNTEAFF. The DNA of the CDR3 is TGTGCCAGCAGCTTCAGTGGGAACACTGAAGCTTTCTTT. Full variable domain (outside the CDR3, taken from reference TRBV11-2 and TRBJ1-1): EAGVAQSPRYKIIEKRQSVAFWCNPISGHATLYWYQQILGQGPKLLIQFQNNGVVDDSQLPKDRFSAERLKGVDSTLKIQPAKLEDSAVYLCASSFSGNTEAFFGQGTRLTVV.

Turning to this clonotype: A read error may account for a junction end that differs from germline. The V and J genes are TRBV29-1 and TRBJ1-2; D gene unclear. The length of the CDR3 is 16 residues. CDR1 is SQVTM, CDR2 ANQGSEA, per germline. CDR3 loop: CGVEDPSPDGIYGYTF. DNA for the CDR3: TGCGGCGTTGAAGATCCATCTCCGGACGGAATTTATGGCTACACCTTC.

The chain couples TRBV18 to TRBJ1-1; D is perhaps TRBD1 (5 bases). Germline V lookup: CDR1 KGHSH, CDR2 LQKENI. The CDR3 totals 16 residues. Trimming pared 1 base from V and 1 base from J, leaving 13 bases between. The CDR3 protein is CASSPLNGGTNTEAFF. CDR3 sequence (DNA): TGTGCCAGCTCACCACTTAATGGAGGGACGAACACTGAAGCTTTCTTT. The complete variable domain, with remaining parts taken from reference TRBV18 and TRBJ1-1, reads NAGVMQNPRHLVRRRGQEARLRCSPMKGHSHVYWYRQLPEEGLKFMVYLQKENIIDESGMPKERFSAEFPKEGPSILRIQQVVRGDSAAYFCASSPLNGGTNTEAFFGQGTRLTVV.

This rearrangement joins TRBV6-1 to TRBJ1-3; TRBD1 might be the D (6 bases). Germline assignment: CDR1 MNHNS and CDR2 SASEGT. The CDR3 length is 14 residues. V dropped 6 bases and J dropped 2 bases, with 11 bases sitting between them. CDR3 nucleotide sequence: TGTGCCAGCAGAACAGGGTACCCTGGAAACACCATATATTTT. This sequence encodes CASRTGYPGNTIYF.

This chain uses TRBV5-8 with TRBJ2-2; D may correspond to TRBD1 or TRBD2 (5 bases each). Trimming left V 2 bases short and J 5 bases short, with 10 bases between. The length of the CDR3 is 14 residues. Per germline, CDR1 SGHTS and CDR2 YDEGEE. The DNA for the CDR3 is TGTGCCAGCAGCTTACGGGGCCGTACCGGGGAGCTGTTTTTT. Encoded protein: CASSLRGRTGELFF.

This clonotype was observed a handful of times. J is TRBJ2-5 and V is TRBV6-1; 7 bases are shared with TRBD2. V trimming: 1 base; J trimming: 4 bases; junction bases outside the gene matches: 3. CDR3 size: 14 residues. Germline V gene sequence: CDR1 MNHNS, CDR2 SASEGT. The chain's CDR3 is CASSEGGGIETQYF. The CDR3 nucleotides read TGTGCCAGCAGTGAAGGGGGGGGGATAGAGACCCAGTACTTC.

This clonotype was seen only a few times. The chain employs TRBV6-5 and TRBJ2-7; D is undetermined. V was cut by 6 bases and J by 6 bases, with 12 bases left in between. The CDR3 extends over 12 amino acids. Looked up from germline, CDR1 is MNHEY and CDR2 is SVGAGI. CDR3 loop: CASSYLSTEQYF. CDR3 nucleotide sequence: TGTGCCAGCAGCTACCTCTCAACCGAGCAGTACTTC.

This clonotype showed up just a few times. V gene TRBV20-1 combines with J gene TRBJ2-2; D is unresolved. The V end lost 0 bases, the J end lost 2 bases, and 10 bases lay between the germline ends. Per the germline V gene, CDR1 is DFQATT and CDR2 is SNEGSKA (reference sequence). This CDR3 contains 15 residues. The CDR3 protein is CSARDAQKNTGELFF. CDR3 in DNA: TGCAGTGCTAGAGACGCGCAGAAAAACACCGGGGAGCTGTTTTTT.

The genes are TRBV6-1 and TRBJ2-7; 10 nucleotides match TRBD2. The CDR3 sequence is 14 residues long. The V gene end was trimmed by 2 bases and the J gene end by 6 bases; junction bases not matched to a gene: 4. The germline V gene has CDR1 MNHNS and CDR2 SASEGT. The CDR3 is CASSEPGLATEQYF. CDR3 nucleotides: TGTGCCAGCAGTGAACCGGGACTAGCGACCGAGCAGTACTTC.

This clonotype came up a few times. The genes are TRBV6-1 and TRBJ2-7; D is perhaps TRBD1 (6 bases). The V gene's germline CDR1 is MNHNS and CDR2 SASEGT. The V end lost 7 bases, the J end lost 2 bases, and 12 bases lay between the germline ends. The CDR3 length is 13 residues. CDR3 nucleotides: TGTGCCAGCAAAGGAGACAGGCCCTACGAGCAGTACTTC. Protein sequence: CASKGDRPYEQYF.

The gene calls are TRBV6-4 and TRBJ2-1; the D gene is possibly TRBD2 (6 bases). V lost 5 bases to trimming and J lost 4 bases, with 9 bases between them. The CDR3 has 13 amino acids. The V gene's germline CDR1 is MRHNA and CDR2 SNTAGT. The CDR3 coding sequence is TGTGCCAGCAGTCACGGGGGTTACAATGAGCAGTTCTTC. Translated, it gives CASSHGGYNEQFF.

The chain joins TRBV27 to TRBJ2-4; either TRBD1 or TRBD2 may supply D (7 bases each). There are 16 residues in the CDR3. In germline, CDR1 is MNHEY, CDR2 SMNVEV (reference sequence). Trimming left V 2 bases short and J 1 base short, with 12 bases between. The CDR3 spells CASSLQGGTAKNIQYF. CDR3 nucleotide sequence: TGTGCCAGCAGTTTACAGGGGGGGACCGCCAAAAACATTCAGTACTTC.

This clonotype appeared a few times. This sequence joins TRBV27 and TRBJ2-7; 12 positions agree with TRBD2. This CDR3 is built from 15 residues. Germline CDR1 is MNHEY and CDR2 is SMNVEV (reference sequence). V dropped 6 bases and J dropped 2; count of bases not matched to a gene: 5. This CDR3 is CASRRLAGAPYEQYF. CDR3 DNA sequence: TGTGCCAGCAGACGACTAGCGGGGGCCCCCTACGAGCAGTACTTC.

The CDR3 sequence is CASSLSGQGGNSPLHF. The CDR3 coding sequence is TGTGCCAGCAGCTTAAGCGGCCAGGGAGGTAATTCACCCCTCCACTTT. This chain joins TRBV7-9 and TRBJ1-6, with TRBD1 as a possible D gene (5 bases). Trimming left V 2 bases short and J 6 bases short, with 14 bases between. The V gene's germline CDR1 is SEHNR and CDR2 FQNEAQ (reference sequence). The CDR3 contains 16 residues.

V is TRBV7-2 and J is TRBJ1-5; D is perhaps TRBD1 (6 bases). The V and J ends lost 1 base and 6 bases respectively, with 19 bases between them. This CDR3 contains 17 residues. Germline CDR1 reads SGHTA; CDR2 reads FQGNSA. CDR3 bases: TGTGCCAGCAGCTTAGGATCAGCACAGGGCGGAGGTCAGCCCCAGCATTTT. Its translation is CASSLGSAQGGGQPQHF.